The rows below give T cell receptor beta chains drawn from one sample of a study of cytomegalovirus exposure and HLA in healthy donors. Clones were read by immunoSEQ multiplex PCR, and TCRdb kept only the in-frame ones, dropping some. This sample has more than 100,000 clones, with 70% to 80% found just once. Sequencing was done on a sample of PBMCs. These receptors all come from a woman aged 40 to 50 in good health and CMV-seropositive. CDR3s include the opening cysteine and the closing phenylalanine or tryptophan.

CSALPGGGSEQYF TRBJ2-7 TRBV29-1
CASSGTGTSGGGQYF TRBJ2-3 TRBV6-1
CASREDRAYEQYF TRBJ2-7 TRBV2
CASSYGRGLLTFF TRBJ1-1 TRBV6-5
CASSLGGPRSGVYEQYF TRBJ2-7 TRBV11-2
CASRDSTWTNEQYF TRBJ2-7 TRBV27
CASSVGLQGETQYF TRBJ2-5 TRBV9
CASSHDRGGSYEQYF TRBJ2-7 TRBV6-1
CAISEFGDQLDTQYF TRBJ2-3 TRBV10-3
CASSLQGLNTEAFF TRBJ1-1 TRBV7-3
CASSLAGQLFYGYTF TRBJ1-2 TRBV5-4
CASTGLVGVGYTF TRBJ1-2 TRBV9
CASSVDGDSGNTIYF TRBJ1-3 TRBV9
CASSHWTGGTDGYTF TRBJ1-2 TRBV14
CASSHLLQGTTEAFF TRBJ1-1 TRBV4-1
CASSNGMNTEAFF TRBJ1-1 TRBV7-2
CASSLGTSGGETQYF TRBJ2-5 TRBV4-2
CASSLGDRVGQPQHF TRBJ1-5 TRBV7-2
CASSLSAMSGTTYEQYF TRBJ2-7 TRBV4-1
CASNEGPTSYQPQHF TRBJ1-5 TRBV6-1
CASSLGQLNTEAFF TRBJ1-1 TRBV6-1
CASSLGAGVAFF TRBJ1-1 TRBV5-4
CASSFQVNTQYF TRBJ2-3 TRBV7-2
CSASRGEGYTF TRBJ1-2 TRBV20-1
CASSLGTANQPQHF TRBJ1-5 TRBV27
CASMLVAGSYNEQFF TRBJ2-1 TRBV6-1
CASGGQGQETQYF TRBJ2-5 TRBV5-1
CASTTDSPEAFF TRBJ1-1 TRBV2
CASSVRTGELFF TRBJ2-2 TRBV9
CASSSGDRAGYTF TRBJ1-2 TRBV5-1
CASSIQGAIGELFF TRBJ2-2 TRBV19
CASSLRQQGLLTGELFF TRBJ2-2 TRBV9